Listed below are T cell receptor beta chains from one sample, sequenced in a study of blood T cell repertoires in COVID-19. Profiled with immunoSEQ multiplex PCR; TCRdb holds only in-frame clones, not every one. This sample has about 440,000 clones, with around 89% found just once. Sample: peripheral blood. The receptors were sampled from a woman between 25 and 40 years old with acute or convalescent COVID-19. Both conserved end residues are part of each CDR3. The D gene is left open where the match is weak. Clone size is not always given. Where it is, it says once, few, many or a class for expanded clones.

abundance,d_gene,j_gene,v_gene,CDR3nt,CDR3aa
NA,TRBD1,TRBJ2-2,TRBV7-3,TGTGCCAGCAGCATCACAGGGGGCGGGGAGCTGTTTTTT,CASSITGGGELFF
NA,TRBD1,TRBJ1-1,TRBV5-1,TGCGCCAGTCGGACAGGGGAATTTACTGAAGCTTTCTTT,CASRTGEFTEAFF
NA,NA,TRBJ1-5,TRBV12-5,TGTGCTAGTGGCTCAGGGGTCAGCAATCAGCCCCAGCATTTT,CASGSGVSNQPQHF
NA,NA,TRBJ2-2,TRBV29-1,TGCAGCGTTGCTTTTTACAGCGGAAACACCGGGGAGCTGTTTTTT,CSVAFYSGNTGELFF
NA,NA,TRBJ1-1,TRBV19,TGTGCCAGTACCCAATGGGGGGGGATGAACACTGAAGCTTTCTTT,CASTQWGGMNTEAFF
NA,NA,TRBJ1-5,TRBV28,TGTGCCAGCAGTTTGCCTCCAGGGCAGCCCCAGCATTTT,CASSLPPGQPQHF
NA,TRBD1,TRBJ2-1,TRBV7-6,TGTGCCAGCAGCCCCCGACAGGGGGCTATAGGTGAGCAGTTCTTC,CASSPRQGAIGEQFF
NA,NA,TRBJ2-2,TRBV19,TGTGCCAGTACGACACCGCAGGGGTTCACCGGGGAGCTGTTTTTT,CASTTPQGFTGELFF
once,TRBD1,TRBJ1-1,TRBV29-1,TGCAGCGACCTACAGGGGAATGGTGAAGCTTTCTTT,CSDLQGNGEAFF
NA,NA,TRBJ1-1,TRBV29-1,TGCAGCGTTGATTTGGGAGTGAACACTGAAGCTTTCTTT,CSVDLGVNTEAFF
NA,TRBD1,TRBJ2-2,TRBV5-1,TGCGCCAGCAGCTCCCGGACAGGGGCCAACACCGGGGAGCTGTTTTTT,CASSSRTGANTGELFF
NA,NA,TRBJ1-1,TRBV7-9,TGTGCCAGCAGCTCTAACCCTCCGCCCACTGAAGCTTTCTTT,CASSSNPPPTEAFF
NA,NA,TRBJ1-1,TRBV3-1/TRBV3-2,TGTGCCAGCAGCTTTGACTCTCGGGGGGCCACTGAAGCTTTCTTT,CASSFDSRGATEAFF
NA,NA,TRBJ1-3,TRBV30,TGTGCCTGGAGTAGTGGCCGGGAGCAATCTGGAAACACCATATATTTT,CAWSSGREQSGNTIYF
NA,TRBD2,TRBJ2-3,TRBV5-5,TGTGCCAGCAGCTTTCTACTTAGCGGGGGGGCGACAGATACGCAGTATTTT,CASSFLLSGGATDTQYF
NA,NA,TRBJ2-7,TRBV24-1,TGTGCCACCAGCTCCGGTACGACAGGCTACGAGCAGTACTTC,CATSSGTTGYEQYF
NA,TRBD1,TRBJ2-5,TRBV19,TGTGCCAGTAAGGGGGCCAGGGGGAGAGGACAAGAGACCCAGTACTTC,CASKGARGRGQETQYF
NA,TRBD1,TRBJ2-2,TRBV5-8,TGTGCCAGCAGCTTGGACTGGACAGGGGTAGCCGGGGAGCTGTTTTTT,CASSLDWTGVAGELFF
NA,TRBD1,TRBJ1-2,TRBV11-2,TGTGCCAGCAATACCGGGACAGGGGTCCCTAACTATGGCTACACCTTC,CASNTGTGVPNYGYTF
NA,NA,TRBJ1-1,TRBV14,TGTGCCAGCAGCCAAGGGGGGGGCGTGGGTGAAGCTTTCTTT,CASSQGGGVGEAFF
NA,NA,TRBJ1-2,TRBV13,TGTGCCAGCAGCACCAAGACAGGTCCCACCTCCTCGTATGGCTACACCTTC,CASSTKTGPTSSYGYTF
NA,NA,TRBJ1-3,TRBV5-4,TGTGCCAGCAGCTTTTTCGGGAAGTACTCTGGAAACACCATATATTTT,CASSFFGKYSGNTIYF
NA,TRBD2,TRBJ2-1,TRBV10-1,TGCGCCAGCAGTGTCGGACTAGCGGGGGAGCAGTTCTTC,CASSVGLAGEQFF
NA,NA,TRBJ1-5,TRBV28,TGTGCCAGCAGTACCGACTACACGATCAATCAGCCCCAGCATTTT,CASSTDYTINQPQHF
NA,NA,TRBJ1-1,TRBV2,TGTGCCAGCAGTGAAGTCGGGTCAGTGAACACTGAAGCTTTCTTT,CASSEVGSVNTEAFF
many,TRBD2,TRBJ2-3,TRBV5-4,TGTGCCAGCAGCCCAAGCGGGGGGGTAGCAGATACGCAGTATTTT,CASSPSGGVADTQYF
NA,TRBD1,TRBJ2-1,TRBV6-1,TGTGCCAGCAGTGAATCTGGGACAGCAAACAATGAGCAGTTCTTC,CASSESGTANNEQFF
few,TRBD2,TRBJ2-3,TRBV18,TGTGCCAGCTCACCACTAAGCGGGACTAGCACAGATACGCAGTATTTT,CASSPLSGTSTDTQYF
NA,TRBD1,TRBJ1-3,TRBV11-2,TGTGCCAGCAGCTTAACAGGCAACCCGGACAGGGCCGTAAACACCATATATTTT,CASSLTGNPDRAVNTIYF
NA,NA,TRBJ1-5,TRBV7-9,TGTGCCAGCAGCACGCGGGACCCAAATCAGCCCCAGCATTTT,CASSTRDPNQPQHF
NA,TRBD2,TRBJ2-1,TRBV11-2,TGTGCCAGCAGCTTAGATCTAGCGGGGCTCCGAGTTGAGCAGTTCTTC,CASSLDLAGLRVEQFF
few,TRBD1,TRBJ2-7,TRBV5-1,TGCGCCAGCAGCTTGGGACAGGGAAGAGACGAGCAGTACTTC,CASSLGQGRDEQYF
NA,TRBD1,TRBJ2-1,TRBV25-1,TGTGCCAGCAGTGCCTGGACAGGCCTCAGCTCCTACAATGAGCAGTTCTTC,CASSAWTGLSSYNEQFF
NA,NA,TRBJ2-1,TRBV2,TGTGCCAGCAGTGAAGACAGGGGGGAGGGCAATGAGCAGTTCTTC,CASSEDRGEGNEQFF
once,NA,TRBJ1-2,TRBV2,TGTGCCAGCAGTGTCGACAGCAACTATGGCTACACCTTC,CASSVDSNYGYTF
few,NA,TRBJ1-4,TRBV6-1,TGTGCCAGCAGCTCCCCCGGGAGGGGTAATGAAAAACTGTTTTTT,CASSSPGRGNEKLFF
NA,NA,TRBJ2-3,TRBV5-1,TGCGCCAGCAGCTTGATGCAGGCTTCGGCATCCCGCACAGATACGCAGTATTTT,CASSLMQASASRTDTQYF
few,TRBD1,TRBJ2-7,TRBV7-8,TGTGCCAGCAGCGTTACCGGGACAGGGCCCCACGAGCAGTACTTC,CASSVTGTGPHEQYF
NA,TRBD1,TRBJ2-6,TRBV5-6,TGTGCCAGCAGCCCACCGACGACAGGGGTGACTGGGGCCAACGTCCTGACTTTC,CASSPPTTGVTGANVLTF
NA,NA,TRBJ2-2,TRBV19,TGTGCCAGTAGTATAGTTCGTGGTAGCTCTACCGGGGAGCTGTTTTTT,CASSIVRGSSTGELFF
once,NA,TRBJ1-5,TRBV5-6,TGTGCCAGCAGCTTGGCAGGGCAGGAGCCCCAGCATTTT,CASSLAGQEPQHF
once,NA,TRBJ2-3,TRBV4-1,TGCGCCAGCAGCCGGGCTGCTAGCGACCGAGGGGATACGCAGTATTTT,CASSRAASDRGDTQYF
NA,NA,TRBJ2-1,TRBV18,TGTGCCAGCTCACCTCAGGGGCCGGGGAATGAGCAGTTCTTC,CASSPQGPGNEQFF
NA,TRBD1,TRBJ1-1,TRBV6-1,TGTGCCAGCAGTGAGCGGACAGGGAGGAACACTGAAGCTTTCTTT,CASSERTGRNTEAFF
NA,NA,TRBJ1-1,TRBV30,TGTGCCTGGACTCCCCCCGTGTATTCCCACACTGAAGCTTTCTTT,CAWTPPVYSHTEAFF
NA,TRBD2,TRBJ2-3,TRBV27,TGTGCCAGCATGTTAGCGGGGGTGGCAGATACGCAGTATTTT,CASMLAGVADTQYF
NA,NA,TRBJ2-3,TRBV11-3,TGTGCCAGCAGCTTAGGTGTAACAGATACGCAGTATTTT,CASSLGVTDTQYF
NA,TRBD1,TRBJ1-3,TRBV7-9,TGTGCCAGCAGCTTATACAGGGGGACTGGAAACACCATATATTTT,CASSLYRGTGNTIYF
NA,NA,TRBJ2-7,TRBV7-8,TGTGCCAGCAGCTTAGCGGGGGGTGAACACTACCCCCTCGAGCAGTACTTC,CASSLAGGEHYPLEQYF
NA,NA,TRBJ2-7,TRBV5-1,TGCGCCAGCAGCTATACAGGGAACGAGCAGTACTTC,CASSYTGNEQYF
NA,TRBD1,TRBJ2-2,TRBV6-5,TGTGCCAGCAGTCAACGGACAGGATACACCGGGGAGCTGTTTTTT,CASSQRTGYTGELFF
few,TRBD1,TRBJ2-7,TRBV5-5,TGTGCCAGCAGCACACCCGGGACAGCCTACGAGCAGTACTTC,CASSTPGTAYEQYF
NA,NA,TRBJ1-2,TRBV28,TGTGCCAGCACCGTAAGCGGCCGGAACTATGGCTACACCTTC,CASTVSGRNYGYTF
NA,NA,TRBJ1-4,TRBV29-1,TGCAGCGTTGGGGGGGGACCTAATGAAAAACTGTTTTTT,CSVGGGPNEKLFF
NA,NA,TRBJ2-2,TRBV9,TGTGCCAGCAGTGACCGGGGAGGAAACACCGGGGAGCTGTTTTTT,CASSDRGGNTGELFF
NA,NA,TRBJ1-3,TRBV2,TGTGCCAGCAGTTTCCTAGGGAGGCCTGGGATGGCCGGAAACACCATATATTTT,CASSFLGRPGMAGNTIYF
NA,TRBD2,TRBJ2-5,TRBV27,TGTGCCAGCAGTTCGCGGGGGTCCCAAGAGACCCAGTACTTC,CASSSRGSQETQYF
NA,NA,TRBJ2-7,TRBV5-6,TGTGCCAGCGCCCCGGCTAATCAGGGTCTAGGGCAGTACTTC,CASAPANQGLGQYF
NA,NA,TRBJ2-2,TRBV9,TGTGCCAGCAGCGTAGAAGTGGCAACCGGGGAGCTGTTTTTT,CASSVEVATGELFF
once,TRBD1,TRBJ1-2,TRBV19,TGTGCCAGTAGTATCAGGGGGAGAGGCTACACCTTC,CASSIRGRGYTF